This T cell receptor (beta chain) was sequenced for a study of T cells after yellow fever vaccination. Study outcomes and limitations: It was a small share of clonotypes that appeared in both CD4 and CD8 compartments. Once the booster was given, most primary-vaccination clones reappeared, at approximately 97% for CD4 and more than 85% for CD8. FACS-sorted repertoires could contain abundant clonotypes contaminating from the bulk population.

Losses at the gene ends were 3 bases for V and 2 bases for J; bases not matched to a gene: 9. The CDR3 spans 17 residues. Germline V gene data show CDR1 as MDHEN and CDR2 as SYDVKM. A word on this clonotype: Its antigen is currently unknown.

In making TCR cDNA, 5'RACE template switching added a universal primer site and UMIs to it. TCRdb reanalysed the 5' RACE reads using MiXCR and keeps one entry per CDR3 protein. The table includes a few hundred thousand distinct CDR3 sequences, 3% to 4.5% detected once. The starting material was PBMCs, obtained 5 days after the yellow fever booster vaccination. The genes are TRBV28 and TRBJ2-7; TRBD1 agrees at 11 bases. This sequence was found in a man younger than 35 who received the YFV17D yellow fever vaccine. The CDR3 sequence: CASSFSWRDRGAYEQYV. CDR3 in DNA: TGTGCCAGCAGTTTTAGCTGGAGGGACAGGGGGGCCTACGAGCAGTACGTC.